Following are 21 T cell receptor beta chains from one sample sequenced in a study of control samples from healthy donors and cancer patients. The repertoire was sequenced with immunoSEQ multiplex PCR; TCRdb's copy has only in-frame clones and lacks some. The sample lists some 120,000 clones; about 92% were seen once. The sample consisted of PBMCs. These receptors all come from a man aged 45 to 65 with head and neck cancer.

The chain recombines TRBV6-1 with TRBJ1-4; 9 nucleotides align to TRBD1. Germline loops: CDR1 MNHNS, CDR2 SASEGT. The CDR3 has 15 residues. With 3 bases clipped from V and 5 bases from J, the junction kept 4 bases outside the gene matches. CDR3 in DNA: TGTGCCAGCAGTGACACAGGGGGCTGGAATGAAAAACTGTTTTTT. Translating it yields CASSDTGGWNEKLFF.

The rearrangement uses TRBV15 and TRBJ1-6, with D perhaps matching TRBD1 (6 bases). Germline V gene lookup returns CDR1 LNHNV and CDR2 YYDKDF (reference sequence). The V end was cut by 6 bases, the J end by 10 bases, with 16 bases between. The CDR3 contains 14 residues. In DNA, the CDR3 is TGTGCCACCAGGCGAGCGGGGGGGCAATCACCCCTCCACTTT. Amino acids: CATRRAGGQSPLHF.

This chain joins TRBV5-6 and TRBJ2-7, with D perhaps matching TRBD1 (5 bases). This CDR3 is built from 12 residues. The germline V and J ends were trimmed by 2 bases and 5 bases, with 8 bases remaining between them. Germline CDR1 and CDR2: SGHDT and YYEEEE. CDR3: CASSFKGDEQYF. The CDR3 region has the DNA TGTGCCAGCAGCTTTAAAGGGGACGAGCAGTACTTC.

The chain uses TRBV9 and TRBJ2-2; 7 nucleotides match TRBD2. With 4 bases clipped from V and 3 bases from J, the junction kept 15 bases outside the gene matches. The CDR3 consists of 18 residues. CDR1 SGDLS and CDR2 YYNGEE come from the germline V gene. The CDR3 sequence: CASSFHTRQSGDTGELFF. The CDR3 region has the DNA TGTGCCAGCAGCTTCCATACCCGACAGAGCGGGGACACCGGGGAGCTGTTTTTT.

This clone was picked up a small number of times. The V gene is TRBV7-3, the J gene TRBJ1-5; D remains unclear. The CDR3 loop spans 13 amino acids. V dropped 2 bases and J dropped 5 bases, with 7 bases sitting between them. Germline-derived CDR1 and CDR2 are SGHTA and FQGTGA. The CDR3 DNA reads TGTGCCAGCAGCTTAGTAAGGGATCAGCCCCAGCATTTT. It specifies CASSLVRDQPQHF.

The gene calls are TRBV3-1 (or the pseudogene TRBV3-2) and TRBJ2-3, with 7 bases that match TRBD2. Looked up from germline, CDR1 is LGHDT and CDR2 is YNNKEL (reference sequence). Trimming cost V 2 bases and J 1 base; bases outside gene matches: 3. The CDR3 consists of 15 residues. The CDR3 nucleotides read TGTGCCAGCAGCCAAACGCGGGGGTGCACAGATACGCAGTATTTT. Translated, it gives CASSQTRGCTDTQYF.

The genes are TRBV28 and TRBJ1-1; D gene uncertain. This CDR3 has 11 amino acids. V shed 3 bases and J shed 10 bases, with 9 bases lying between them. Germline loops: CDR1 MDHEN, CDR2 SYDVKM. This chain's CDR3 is CASSLQTVAFF. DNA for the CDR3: TGTGCCAGCAGTTTGCAAACCGTAGCTTTCTTT.

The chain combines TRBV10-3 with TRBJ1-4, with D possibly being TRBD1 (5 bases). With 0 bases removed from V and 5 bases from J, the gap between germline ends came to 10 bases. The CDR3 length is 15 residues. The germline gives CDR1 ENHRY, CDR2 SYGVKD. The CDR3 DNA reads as TGTGCCATCAGTGAGTCTCAGGGATGGAATGAAAAACTGTTTTTT. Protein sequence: CAISESQGWNEKLFF.

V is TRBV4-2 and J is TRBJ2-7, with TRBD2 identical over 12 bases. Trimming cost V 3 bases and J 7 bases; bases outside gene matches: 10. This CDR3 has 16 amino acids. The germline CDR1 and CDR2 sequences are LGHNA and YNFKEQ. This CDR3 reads CASSQLLAGGPREQYF. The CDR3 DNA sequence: TGTGCCAGCAGCCAGCTGCTAGCGGGGGGGCCCCGGGAGCAGTACTTC.

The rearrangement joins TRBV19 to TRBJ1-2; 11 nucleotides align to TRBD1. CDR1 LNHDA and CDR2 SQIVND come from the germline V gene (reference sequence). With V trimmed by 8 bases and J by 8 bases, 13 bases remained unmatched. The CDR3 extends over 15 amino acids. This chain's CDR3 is CASLIGGQGARGYTF. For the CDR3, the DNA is TGTGCCAGTCTGATCGGCGGACAGGGGGCTCGGGGCTACACCTTC.

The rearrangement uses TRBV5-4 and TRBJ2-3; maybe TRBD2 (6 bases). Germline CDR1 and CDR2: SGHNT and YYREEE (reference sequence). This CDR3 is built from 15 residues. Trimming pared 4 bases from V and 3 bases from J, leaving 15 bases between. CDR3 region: CASSPGLKSTDTQYF. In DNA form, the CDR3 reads TGTGCCAGCAGCCCGGGACTCAAGAGTACAGATACGCAGTATTTT.

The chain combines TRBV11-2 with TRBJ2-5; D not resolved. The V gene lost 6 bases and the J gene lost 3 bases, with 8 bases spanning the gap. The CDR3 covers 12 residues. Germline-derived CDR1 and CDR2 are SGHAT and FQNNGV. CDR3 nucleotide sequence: TGTGCCAGCAGGAAGACCGAAGAGACCCAGTACTTC. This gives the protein CASRKTEETQYF.

The CDR3 is CASSPGGRDSPLHF. CDR3 DNA sequence: TGTGCCAGCAGCCCCGGGGGCAGGGATTCACCCCTCCACTTT. The chain has TRBV5-4 and TRBJ1-6; D possibly corresponds to TRBD1 (6 bases). The CDR3 extends over 14 amino acids. CDR1 is SGHNT and CDR2 is YYREEE in the germline V gene (reference sequence). V dropped 4 bases and J dropped 8 bases, with 13 bases sitting between them.

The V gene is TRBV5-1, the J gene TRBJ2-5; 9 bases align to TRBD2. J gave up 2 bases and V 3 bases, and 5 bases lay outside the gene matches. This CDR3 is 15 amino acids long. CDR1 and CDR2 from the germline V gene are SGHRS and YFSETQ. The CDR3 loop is CASSYSGGPQETQYF. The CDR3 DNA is TGCGCCAGCAGCTACAGCGGGGGGCCTCAAGAGACCCAGTACTTC.

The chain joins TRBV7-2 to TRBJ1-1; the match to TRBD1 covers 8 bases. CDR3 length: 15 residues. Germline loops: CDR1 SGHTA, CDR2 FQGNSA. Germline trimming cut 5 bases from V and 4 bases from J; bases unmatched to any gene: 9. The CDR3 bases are TGTGCCAGCAGCCCTGGGGGGACAGGCGCCACTGAAGCTTTCTTT. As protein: CASSPGGTGATEAFF.

CDR3 amino acids: CASSPFRGQNSPLHF. The CDR3 coding sequence is TGTGCCAGCAGTCCGTTCCGGGGGCAGAATTCACCCCTCCACTTT. This rearrangement joins TRBV7-8 to TRBJ1-6; D perhaps matches TRBD1 (6 bases). From germline, CDR1 is SGHVS and CDR2 FQNEAQ. V gave up 6 bases and J gave up 7 bases, with 16 bases separating them. The CDR3 contains 15 residues. Drawing the rest from reference TRBV7-8 and TRBJ1-6, the complete variable domain is GAGVSQSPRYKVAKRGQDVALRCDPISGHVSLFWYQQALGQGPEFLTYFQNEAQLDKSGLPSDRFFAERPEGSVSTLKIQRTQQEDSAVYLCASSPFRGQNSPLHFGNGTRLTVT.

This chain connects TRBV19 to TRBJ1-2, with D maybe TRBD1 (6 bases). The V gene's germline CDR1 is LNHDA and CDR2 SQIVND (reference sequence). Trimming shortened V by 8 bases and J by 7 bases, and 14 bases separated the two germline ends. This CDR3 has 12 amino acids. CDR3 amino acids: CASVAGESGYTF. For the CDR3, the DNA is TGTGCCAGTGTTGCAGGGGAGAGTGGCTACACCTTC.

CDR3 sequence reads: CAWSSTGYEQYF. The CDR3, as DNA: TGTGCCTGGAGTTCCACAGGCTACGAGCAGTACTTC. This chain connects TRBV30 to TRBJ2-7; D might be TRBD1 (5 bases). This CDR3 region has 12 residues. Germline V gene data show CDR1 as GTSNPN and CDR2 as SVGIG (reference sequence). Trimming shortened V by 2 bases and J by 3 bases, and 8 bases separated the two germline ends. Full variable domain (missing parts from reference TRBV30 and TRBJ2-7): SQTIHQWPATLVQPVGSPLSLECTVEGTSNPNLYWYRQAAGRGLQLLFYSVGIGQISSEVPQNLSASRPQDRQFILSSKKLLLSDSGFYLCAWSSTGYEQYFGPGTRLTVT.

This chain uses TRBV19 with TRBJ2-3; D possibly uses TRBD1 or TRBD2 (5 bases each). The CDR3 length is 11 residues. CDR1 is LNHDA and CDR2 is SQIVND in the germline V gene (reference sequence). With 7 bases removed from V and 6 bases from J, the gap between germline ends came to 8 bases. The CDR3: CASTGRDTQYF. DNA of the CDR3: TGTGCCAGTACGGGACGGGATACGCAGTATTTT.

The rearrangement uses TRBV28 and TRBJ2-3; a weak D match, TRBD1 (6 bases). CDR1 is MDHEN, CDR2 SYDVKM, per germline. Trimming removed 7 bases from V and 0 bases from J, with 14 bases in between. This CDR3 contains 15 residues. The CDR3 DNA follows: TGTGCCAGCACCTTACAGGGAACTAGCACAGATACGCAGTATTTT. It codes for CASTLQGTSTDTQYF.

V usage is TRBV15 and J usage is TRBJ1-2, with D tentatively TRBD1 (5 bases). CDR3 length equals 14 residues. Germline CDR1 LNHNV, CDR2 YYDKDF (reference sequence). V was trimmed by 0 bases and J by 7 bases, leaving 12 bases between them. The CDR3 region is CATSRDRGVGGYTF. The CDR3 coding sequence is TGTGCCACCAGCAGAGATCGGGGGGTCGGTGGCTACACCTTC.